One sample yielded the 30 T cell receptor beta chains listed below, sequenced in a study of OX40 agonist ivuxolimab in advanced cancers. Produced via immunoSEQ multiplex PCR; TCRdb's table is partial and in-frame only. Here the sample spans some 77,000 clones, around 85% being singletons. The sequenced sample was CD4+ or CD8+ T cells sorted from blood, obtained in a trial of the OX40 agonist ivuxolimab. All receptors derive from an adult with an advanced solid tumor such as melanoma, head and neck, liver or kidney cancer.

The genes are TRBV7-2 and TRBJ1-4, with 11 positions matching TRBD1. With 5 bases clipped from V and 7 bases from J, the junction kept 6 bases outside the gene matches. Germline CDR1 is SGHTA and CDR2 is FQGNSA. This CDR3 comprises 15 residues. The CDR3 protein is CASSEGQGVGEKLFF. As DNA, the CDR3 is TGTGCCAGCAGCGAGGGACAGGGGGTTGGTGAAAAACTGTTTTTT.

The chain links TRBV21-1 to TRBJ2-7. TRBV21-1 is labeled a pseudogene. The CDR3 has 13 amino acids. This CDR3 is CASSKENLPEQYF. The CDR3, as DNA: TGTGCCAGCAGCAAAGAGAACCTTCCCGAGCAGTACTTC.

The CDR3 sequence: CASKNSYEQYF. CDR3 nucleotide sequence: TGTGCCAGCAAAAATTCCTACGAGCAGTACTTC. J is TRBJ2-7 and V is TRBV6-5; D not resolved. The CDR3 covers 11 residues. Germline V lookup: CDR1 MNHEY, CDR2 SVGAGI. V was shortened by 7 bases and J by 1 base, with 5 bases between the two germline ends.

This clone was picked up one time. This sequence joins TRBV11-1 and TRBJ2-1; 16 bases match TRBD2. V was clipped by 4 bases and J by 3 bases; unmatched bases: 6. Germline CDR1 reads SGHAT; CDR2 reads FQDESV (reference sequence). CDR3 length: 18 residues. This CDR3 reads CASSSGLAGGTFYNEQFF. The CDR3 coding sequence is TGTGCCAGCAGCTCGGGACTAGCGGGGGGGACCTTCTACAATGAGCAGTTCTTC.

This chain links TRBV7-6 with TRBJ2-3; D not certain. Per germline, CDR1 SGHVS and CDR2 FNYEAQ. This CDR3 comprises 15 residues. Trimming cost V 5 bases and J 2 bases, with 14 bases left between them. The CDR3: CASSPDDGPTDTQYF. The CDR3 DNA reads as TGTGCCAGCAGCCCGGACGACGGACCCACAGATACGCAGTATTTT.

CDR3 in DNA: TGTGCCAGCAGCTCTAGCACAGATACGCAGTATTTT. It encodes CASSSSTDTQYF. The chain uses TRBV11-2 and TRBJ2-3; D remains unclear. Per germline, CDR1 SGHAT and CDR2 FQNNGV. The CDR3 runs 12 residues. V was clipped by 4 bases and J by 0 bases, with 2 bases between them.

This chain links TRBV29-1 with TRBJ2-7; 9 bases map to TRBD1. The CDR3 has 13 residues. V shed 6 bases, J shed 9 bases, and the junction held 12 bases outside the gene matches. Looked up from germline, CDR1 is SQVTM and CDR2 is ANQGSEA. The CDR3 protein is CSVDGTGSPGQYF. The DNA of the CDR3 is TGCAGCGTAGACGGGACAGGGTCCCCCGGGCAGTACTTC.

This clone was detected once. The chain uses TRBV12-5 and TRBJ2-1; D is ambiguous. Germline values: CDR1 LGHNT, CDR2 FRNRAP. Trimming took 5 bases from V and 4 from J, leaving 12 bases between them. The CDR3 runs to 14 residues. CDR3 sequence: CASGPYPGYNEQFF. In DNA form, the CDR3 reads TGTGCTAGTGGTCCGTATCCGGGTTACAATGAGCAGTTCTTC.

The CDR3 DNA sequence: TGTGCCAGCGCCGGGCAGGGGGCGTTTGAGACCCAGTACTTC. It yields the protein CASAGQGAFETQYF. The chain has TRBV19 and TRBJ2-5; 8 bases fit TRBD1. CDR3 length: 14 amino acids. The germline CDR1 and CDR2 sequences are LNHDA and SQIVND (reference sequence). The J segment lost 5 bases and the V segment lost 9 bases, leaving 11 bases of the junction unmatched.

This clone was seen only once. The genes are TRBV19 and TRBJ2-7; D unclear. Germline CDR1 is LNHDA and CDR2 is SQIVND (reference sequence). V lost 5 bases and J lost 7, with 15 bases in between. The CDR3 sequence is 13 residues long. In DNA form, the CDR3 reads TGTGCCAGTAGTCGCGGCTCGCTTAAAGAGCAGTACTTC. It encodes CASSRGSLKEQYF.

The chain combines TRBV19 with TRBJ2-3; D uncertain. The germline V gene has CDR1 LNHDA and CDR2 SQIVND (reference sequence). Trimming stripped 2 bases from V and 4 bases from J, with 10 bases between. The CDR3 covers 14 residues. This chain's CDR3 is CASSISWVSDTQYF. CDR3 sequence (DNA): TGTGCCAGTAGTATATCGTGGGTTTCAGATACGCAGTATTTT.

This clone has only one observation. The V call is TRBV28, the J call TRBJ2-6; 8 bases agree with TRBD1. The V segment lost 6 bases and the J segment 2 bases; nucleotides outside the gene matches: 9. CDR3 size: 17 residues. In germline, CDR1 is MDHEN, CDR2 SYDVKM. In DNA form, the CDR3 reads TGTGCCAGCAGCCGACCCAGGGGGCGCACTGGGGCCAACGTCCTGACTTTC. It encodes CASSRPRGRTGANVLTF.

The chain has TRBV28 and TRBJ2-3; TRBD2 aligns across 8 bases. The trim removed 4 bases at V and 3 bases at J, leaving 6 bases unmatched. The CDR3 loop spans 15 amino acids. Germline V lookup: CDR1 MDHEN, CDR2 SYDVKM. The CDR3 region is CASSSAGGGTDTQYF. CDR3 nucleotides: TGTGCCAGCAGTTCCGCGGGAGGAGGGACAGATACGCAGTATTTT.

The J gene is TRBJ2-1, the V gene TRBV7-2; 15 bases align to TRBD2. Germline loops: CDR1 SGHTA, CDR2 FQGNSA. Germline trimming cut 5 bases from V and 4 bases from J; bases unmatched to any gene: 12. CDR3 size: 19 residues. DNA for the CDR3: TGTGCCAGCAGCGTGGGACTAGCGGGAGGCTCTCGCCTATACAATGAGCAGTTCTTC. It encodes CASSVGLAGGSRLYNEQFF.

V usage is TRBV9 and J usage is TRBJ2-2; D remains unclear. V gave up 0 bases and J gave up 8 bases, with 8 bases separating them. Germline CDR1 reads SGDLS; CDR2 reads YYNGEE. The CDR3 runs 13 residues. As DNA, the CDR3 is TGTGCCAGCAGCGTAGGACCTGCTGGGGAGCTGTTTTTT. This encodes CASSVGPAGELFF.

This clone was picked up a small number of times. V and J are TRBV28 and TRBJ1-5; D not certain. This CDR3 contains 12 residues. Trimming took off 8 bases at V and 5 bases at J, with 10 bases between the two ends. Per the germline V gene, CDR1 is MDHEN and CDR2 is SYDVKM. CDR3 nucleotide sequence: TGTGCCAGCTCCCAAAGCCATCAGCCCCAGCATTTT. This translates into CASSQSHQPQHF.

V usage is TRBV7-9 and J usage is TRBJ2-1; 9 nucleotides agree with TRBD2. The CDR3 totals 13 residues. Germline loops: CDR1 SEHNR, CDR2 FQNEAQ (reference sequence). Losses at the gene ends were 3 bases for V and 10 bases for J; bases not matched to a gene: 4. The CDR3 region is CASSLAGGLEQFF. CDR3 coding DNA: TGTGCCAGCAGCTTGGCGGGGGGGCTAGAGCAGTTCTTC.

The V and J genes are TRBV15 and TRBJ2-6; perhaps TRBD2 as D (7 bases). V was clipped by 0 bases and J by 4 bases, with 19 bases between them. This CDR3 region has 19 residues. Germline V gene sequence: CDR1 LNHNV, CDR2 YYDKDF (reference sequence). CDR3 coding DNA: TGTGCCACCAGCAGAGATGAGATGGGAGGGGGTTACGGGGCCAACGTCCTGACTTTC. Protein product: CATSRDEMGGGYGANVLTF.

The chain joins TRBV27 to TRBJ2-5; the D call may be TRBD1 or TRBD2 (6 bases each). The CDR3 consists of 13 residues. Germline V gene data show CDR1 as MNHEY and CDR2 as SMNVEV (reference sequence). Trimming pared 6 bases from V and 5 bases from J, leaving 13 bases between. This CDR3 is CASRDTGRETQYF. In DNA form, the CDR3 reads TGTGCCAGCAGGGACACAGGGAGGGAGACCCAGTACTTC.

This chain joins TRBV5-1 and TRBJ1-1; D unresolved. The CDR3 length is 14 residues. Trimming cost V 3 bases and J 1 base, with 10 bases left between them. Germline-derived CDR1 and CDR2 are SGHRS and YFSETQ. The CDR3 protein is CASSSPGRNTEAFF. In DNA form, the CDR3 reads TGCGCCAGCAGCTCCCCGGGCAGGAACACTGAAGCTTTCTTT.

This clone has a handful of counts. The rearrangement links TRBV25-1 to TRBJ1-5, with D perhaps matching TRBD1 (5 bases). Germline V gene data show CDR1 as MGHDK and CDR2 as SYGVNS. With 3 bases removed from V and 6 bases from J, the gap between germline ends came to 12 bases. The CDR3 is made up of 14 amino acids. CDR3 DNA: TGTGCCAGCAGTGAGAGCAGGGCGGGTCAGCCCCAGCATTTT. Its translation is CASSESRAGQPQHF. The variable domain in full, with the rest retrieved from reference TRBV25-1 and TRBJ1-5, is EADIYQTPRYLVIGTGKKITLECSQTMGHDKMYWYQQDPGMELHLIHYSYGVNSTEKGDLSSESTVSRIRTEHFPLTLESARPSHTSQYLCASSESRAGQPQHFGDGTRLSIL.

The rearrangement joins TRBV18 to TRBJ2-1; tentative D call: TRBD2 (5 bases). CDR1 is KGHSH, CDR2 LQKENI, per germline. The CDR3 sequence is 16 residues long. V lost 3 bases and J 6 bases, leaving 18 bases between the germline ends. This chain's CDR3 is CASSPNVITRINEQFF. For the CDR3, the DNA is TGTGCCAGCTCACCTAACGTTATAACTAGGATCAATGAGCAGTTCTTC.

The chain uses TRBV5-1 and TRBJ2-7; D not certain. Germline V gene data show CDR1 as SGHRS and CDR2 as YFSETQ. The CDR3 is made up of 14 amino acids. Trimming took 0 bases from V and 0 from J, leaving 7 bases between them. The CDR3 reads CASSLVVDSYEQYF. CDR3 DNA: TGCGCCAGCAGCTTGGTGGTAGACTCCTACGAGCAGTACTTC. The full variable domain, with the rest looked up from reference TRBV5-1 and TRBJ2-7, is KAGVTQTPRYLIKTRGQQVTLSCSPISGHRSVSWYQQTPGQGLQFLFEYFSETQRNKGNFPGRFSGRQFSNSRSEMNVSTLELGDSALYLCASSLVVDSYEQYFGPGTRLTVT.

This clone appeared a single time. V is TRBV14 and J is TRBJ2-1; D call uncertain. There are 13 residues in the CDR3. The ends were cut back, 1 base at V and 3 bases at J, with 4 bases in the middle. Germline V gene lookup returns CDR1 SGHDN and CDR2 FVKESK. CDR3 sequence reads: CASSQGVYNEQFF. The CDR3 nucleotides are TGTGCCAGCAGCCAAGGTGTCTACAATGAGCAGTTCTTC. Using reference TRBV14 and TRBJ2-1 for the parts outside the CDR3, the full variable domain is EAGVTQFPSHSVIEKGQTVTLRCDPISGHDNLYWYRRVMGKEIKFLLHFVKESKQDESGMPNNRFLAERTGGTYSTLKVQPAELEDSGVYFCASSQGVYNEQFFGPGTRLTVL.

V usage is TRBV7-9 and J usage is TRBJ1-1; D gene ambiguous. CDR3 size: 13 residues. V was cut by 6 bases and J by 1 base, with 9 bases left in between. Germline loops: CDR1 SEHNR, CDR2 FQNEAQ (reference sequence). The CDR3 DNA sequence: TGTGCCAGCAGGGTCGGTCCGAACACTGAAGCTTTCTTT. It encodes CASRVGPNTEAFF.

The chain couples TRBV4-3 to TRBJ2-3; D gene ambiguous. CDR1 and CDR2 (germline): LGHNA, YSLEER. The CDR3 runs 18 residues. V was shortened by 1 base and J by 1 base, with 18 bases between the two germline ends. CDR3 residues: CASSQGRTISQGTDTQYF. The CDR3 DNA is TGCGCCAGCAGCCAAGGACGAACTATTTCTCAGGGCACAGATACGCAGTATTTT.

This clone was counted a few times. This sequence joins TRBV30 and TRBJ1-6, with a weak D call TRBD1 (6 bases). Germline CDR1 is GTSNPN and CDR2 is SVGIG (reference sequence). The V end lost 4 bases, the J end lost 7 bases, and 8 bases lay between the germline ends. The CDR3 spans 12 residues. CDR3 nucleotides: TGTGCCTGGATTCAGGGGAATTCACCCCTCCACTTT. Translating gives CAWIQGNSPLHF.

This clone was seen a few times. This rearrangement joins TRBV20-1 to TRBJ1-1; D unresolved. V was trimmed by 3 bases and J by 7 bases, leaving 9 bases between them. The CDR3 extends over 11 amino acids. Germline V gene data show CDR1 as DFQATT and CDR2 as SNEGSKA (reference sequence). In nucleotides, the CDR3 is TGCAGTGCTAGGTCGCCCGGTGAAGCTTTCTTT. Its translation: CSARSPGEAFF.

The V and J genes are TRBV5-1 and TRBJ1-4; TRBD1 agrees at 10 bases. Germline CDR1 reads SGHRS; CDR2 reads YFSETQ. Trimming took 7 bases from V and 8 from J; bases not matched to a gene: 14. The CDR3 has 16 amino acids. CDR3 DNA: TGCGCCAGCCGCACCGGGACAGGGGACGACTGGGAAAAACTGTTTTTT. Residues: CASRTGTGDDWEKLFF.

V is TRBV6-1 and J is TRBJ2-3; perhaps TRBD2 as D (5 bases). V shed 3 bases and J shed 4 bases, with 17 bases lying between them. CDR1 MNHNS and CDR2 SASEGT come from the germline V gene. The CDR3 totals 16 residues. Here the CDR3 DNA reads TGTGCCAGCAGTGACCTGACCGGGGTAGGGTCAGATACGCAGTATTTT. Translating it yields CASSDLTGVGSDTQYF.